The T cell receptor beta chain described here comes from a study of monozygotic twins with inflammatory bowel disease. This CDR3 comprises 13 residues. Per germline, CDR1 SEHNR and CDR2 FQNEAQ (reference sequence). TCRdb reanalyzed the 5' RACE reads, giving one entry per CDR3 protein sequence and no DNA. This repertoire comprises about 160,000 distinct CDR3 sequences; its ten largest clones make up approximately 3%. What was sequenced was blood. The chain couples TRBV7-9 to TRBJ1-1. The sequence derives from a human donor with ulcerative colitis or Crohn's disease, or a healthy co-twin of an affected twin (not recorded which). The CDR3 region is CASSTGRNTEAFF. Full variable domain (remainder filled in from reference TRBV7-9 and TRBJ1-1): DTGVSQNPRHKITKRGQNVTFRCDPISEHNRLYWYRQTLGQGPEFLTYFQNEAQLEKSRLLSDRFSAERPKGSFSTLEIQRTEQGDSAMYLCASSTGRNTEAFFGQGTRLTVV.